This TCR beta chain was observed in a study of cytomegalovirus exposure and HLA in healthy donors. The donors formed part of the 120-subject validation cohort, distinct from the roughly 660-subject first cohort. Assay: immunoSEQ multiplex PCR; the TCRdb copy retains only in-frame clones and omits some. Of approximately 82,000 clones listed, 85% to 95% are singletons. The CDR3 is made up of 15 amino acids. Germline CDR1 MNHEY, CDR2 SVGAGI. The ends were cut back, 0 bases at V and 5 bases at J, with 11 bases in the middle. Sequencing input: PBMCs. The chain is built from TRBV6-5 and TRBJ2-1; no reliable D call. This clonotype originated in a man aged 18 to 29 in good health and CMV-seronegative. The CDR3 DNA is TGTGCCAGCAGTTACTCGATTAACTATCACAATGAGCAGTTCTTC. As protein: CASSYSINYHNEQFF.